Below are 28 T cell receptor beta chains sequenced from a single sample in a study of T-cell reconstitution after alpha-beta-depleted transplantation in children. A TCRbeta library incorporating unique molecular identifiers was prepared. TCRdb fed the PCR reads into MiXCR, producing one record per CDR3 protein. The sample gives about 610,000 distinct CDR3 sequences, over 9.5% of which show up once; 3.5% to 5% is in the top ten. Specimen: PBMCs from the stem cell graft donor, collected from the stem cell graft. The receptors shown here come from a human donor who donated a stem cell graft to a child with acute myeloid leukemia.

This clonotype turned up a few times. The genes are TRBV7-2 and TRBJ2-1; D may be TRBD2 (6 bases). CDR1 is SGHTA, CDR2 FQGNSA, per germline. This CDR3 contains 13 residues. Trimming cost V 5 bases and J 8 bases, with 13 bases left between them. In nucleotides, the CDR3 is TGTGCCAGCAGCCGTCCACCTAGCGATGAGCAGTTCTTC. This codes for CASSRPPSDEQFF.

V and J are TRBV14 and TRBJ2-7; TRBD2 matches 7 bases. Germline V gene data show CDR1 as SGHDN and CDR2 as FVKESK. There are 14 residues in the CDR3. J lost 6 bases, V lost 1 base, and 6 bases had no gene match. CDR3 sequence: CASSQGGRAGEQYF. The DNA for the CDR3 is TGTGCCAGCAGCCAAGGAGGGAGGGCCGGCGAGCAGTACTTC.

V is TRBV29-1 and J is TRBJ2-5; 13 bases map to TRBD2. Germline CDR1 SQVTM, CDR2 ANQGSEA. The length of the CDR3 is 15 residues. V shed 4 bases and J 2 bases; nucleotides not matched to a gene: 4. Here the CDR3 DNA reads TGCAGCGTTGGGACTAGCGGGGGAAAACAAGAGACCCAGTACTTC. Its translation: CSVGTSGGKQETQYF.

J is TRBJ2-2 and V is TRBV7-8; no clear D. V was clipped by 0 bases and J by 0 bases, with 17 bases between them. The CDR3 is 19 amino acids. The germline V gene has CDR1 SGHVS and CDR2 FQNEAQ. The CDR3 bases are TGTGCCAGCAGCTTAGCGAGTATAGGTCAGTTCGCGAACACCGGGGAGCTGTTTTTT. Translation: CASSLASIGQFANTGELFF.

This sequence joins TRBV4-3 and TRBJ2-7; a weak D match, TRBD1 (6 bases). The V end was cut by 1 base, the J end by 7 bases, with 14 bases between. Germline CDR1 is LGHNA and CDR2 is YSLEER. This CDR3 has 14 residues. CDR3 loop: CASSQAQGRREQYF. The CDR3 region has the DNA TGCGCCAGCAGCCAAGCCCAGGGGCGGCGGGAGCAGTACTTC.

This clonotype was detected many times. This chain uses TRBV5-1 with TRBJ2-1, with TRBD2 matching over 7 bases. J was trimmed by 0 bases and V by 5 bases; bases with no gene match: 5. Germline CDR1 SGHRS, CDR2 YFSETQ. The CDR3 contains 15 residues. CDR3 sequence: CASRSTSASYNEQFF. In DNA form, the CDR3 reads TGCGCCAGCAGAAGTACTAGCGCCTCCTACAATGAGCAGTTCTTC.

This clonotype was detected ten times or more. The DNA of the CDR3 is TGCAGTGCTAGATCCTCGTGGGTCTCCTACGAGCAGTACTTC. It translates to CSARSSWVSYEQYF. The genes are TRBV20-1 and TRBJ2-7, with D unresolved. This CDR3 region has 14 residues. The germline V gene has CDR1 DFQATT and CDR2 SNEGSKA (reference sequence). The V and J ends lost 2 bases and 0 bases respectively, with 11 bases between them.

The genes are TRBV11-3 and TRBJ2-5; D is unresolved. Germline CDR1 is SGHNT and CDR2 is YENEEA. The CDR3 has 13 amino acids. V was cut by 5 bases and J by 2 bases, with 9 bases left in between. The CDR3, as DNA: TGTGCCAGCAGCCTCGACTGGCAAGAGACCCAGTACTTC. It codes for CASSLDWQETQYF.

Comment on this clonotype: This may be a read error, as it is one base from a much larger clone. This chain connects TRBV2 to TRBJ2-1, with 10 bases matching TRBD2. Germline lookup yields CDR1 SNHLY and CDR2 FYNNEI. The CDR3 is 15 residues long. V was clipped by 8 bases and J by 0 bases; unmatched bases: 4. The CDR3 DNA reads as TGTGCCAGCTGGACTAGCGGAGCCTCCTACAATGAGCAGTTCTTC. It encodes CASWTSGASYNEQFF.

This clonotype was counted at least ten times. The chain has TRBV20-1 and TRBJ1-6; 7 nucleotides line up with TRBD1. CDR1 is DFQATT, CDR2 SNEGSKA, per germline (reference sequence). The CDR3 loop spans 12 amino acids. Trimming took 6 bases from V and 14 from J; bases not matched to a gene: 10. The CDR3: CSATTGSGSLHF. CDR3 bases: TGCAGTGCCACGACAGGGTCCGGCTCCCTCCACTTT.

The table lists this clonotype with a few counts. The V call is TRBV29-1, the J call TRBJ2-5; 8 positions agree with TRBD1. The germline V gene encodes CDR1 SQVTM and CDR2 ANQGSEA. CDR3 length equals 14 residues. The V gene end was trimmed by 7 bases and the J gene end by 5 bases; junction bases not matched to a gene: 12. The CDR3 coding sequence is TGCAGCGCTACTGCAGGGGGCGCCGTGGAGACCCAGTACTTC. Its protein product is CSATAGGAVETQYF.

This clonotype was recorded a few times. The rearrangement uses TRBV20-1 and TRBJ2-2; D ambiguous. V shed 4 bases and J shed 6 bases, with 15 bases lying between them. CDR3 size: 14 residues. In germline, CDR1 is DFQATT, CDR2 SNEGSKA (reference sequence). CDR3 sequence: CSANRMKSSGELFF. The DNA for the CDR3 is TGCAGTGCTAACCGAATGAAGAGCTCCGGGGAGCTGTTTTTT.

Ten or more counts support this clonotype. The chain combines TRBV6-2 or TRBV6-3 with TRBJ2-1; the D gene is possibly TRBD2 (5 bases). In germline, CDR1 is MNHEY, CDR2 SVGEGT. The CDR3 covers 12 residues. V was cut by 3 bases and J by 13 bases, with 13 bases left in between. The CDR3 DNA follows: TGTGCCAGCAGTTATCAGGACTGGATCCAGTTCTTC. Residues: CASSYQDWIQFF.

There are many counts of this clonotype. The V and J genes are TRBV28 and TRBJ2-4; D possibly corresponds to TRBD2 (5 bases). Germline V gene sequence: CDR1 MDHEN, CDR2 SYDVKM. The CDR3 is 14 residues long. V lost 6 bases and J lost 2, with 11 bases in between. The chain's CDR3 is CASSPPGSKNIQYF. The CDR3 DNA is TGTGCCAGCAGCCCCCCGGGGTCCAAAAACATTCAGTACTTC.

This clonotype was found a few times. J is TRBJ2-3 and V is TRBV18, with D unresolved. Germline V CDR1 and CDR2: KGHSH, LQKENI. The CDR3 has 14 residues. Trimming stripped 3 bases from V and 3 bases from J, with 10 bases between. The CDR3 here is CASSPSERTDTQYF. The CDR3 nucleotides read TGTGCCAGCTCACCCTCCGAGAGAACAGATACGCAGTATTTT.

This chain joins TRBV18 and TRBJ2-4; 14 nucleotides match TRBD2. Trimming removed 0 bases from V and 7 bases from J; junction bases left unmatched: 5. Germline-derived CDR1 and CDR2 are KGHSH and LQKENI. The CDR3 is 17 residues long. In DNA form, the CDR3 reads TGTGCCAGCTCACCACCGGGACTAGCGGGAGTGCCTAACATTCAGTACTTC. It codes for CASSPPGLAGVPNIQYF.

The chain employs TRBV7-9 and TRBJ2-2, with TRBD1 as a possible D gene (6 bases). The CDR3 spans 15 residues. Germline V lookup: CDR1 SEHNR, CDR2 FQNEAQ (reference sequence). V lost 4 bases and J lost 8, with 17 bases in between. This CDR3 reads CASSYADRRAGELFF. In DNA form, the CDR3 reads TGTGCCAGCAGCTACGCAGACAGGCGTGCGGGGGAGCTGTTTTTT. The complete variable domain, with remaining parts taken from reference TRBV7-9 and TRBJ2-2, reads DTGVSQNPRHKITKRGQNVTFRCDPISEHNRLYWYRQTLGQGPEFLTYFQNEAQLEKSRLLSDRFSAERPKGSFSTLEIQRTEQGDSAMYLCASSYADRRAGELFFGEGSRLTVL.

This clonotype has at least ten counts. CDR3 region: CASRASNEQFF. CDR3 in DNA: TGTGCCAGCAGGGCTAGCAATGAGCAGTTCTTC. The chain employs TRBV12-3 or TRBV12-4 and TRBJ2-1; D not resolved. CDR3 size: 11 residues. Trimming pared 6 bases from V and 6 bases from J, leaving 6 bases between.

The sample holds a few counts of this clonotype. The rearrangement uses TRBV15 and TRBJ1-1; D may be TRBD1 (5 bases). Trimming pared 3 bases from V and 4 bases from J, leaving 9 bases between. Germline V gene lookup returns CDR1 LNHNV and CDR2 YYDKDF (reference sequence). The CDR3 is 13 residues long. The CDR3 spells CATSSGGSTEAFF. The CDR3 nucleotides read TGTGCCACCAGCAGCGGGGGATCCACTGAAGCTTTCTTT.

This clonotype was picked up many times. This chain connects TRBV7-8 to TRBJ2-2, with TRBD2 as a possible D gene (6 bases). The V gene lost 2 bases and the J gene lost 5 bases, with 9 bases spanning the gap. Germline V lookup: CDR1 SGHVS, CDR2 FQNEAQ. This CDR3 has 14 residues. The CDR3 region is CASSLSGRTGELFF. The CDR3 DNA is TGTGCCAGCAGCTTATCAGGGAGGACCGGGGAGCTGTTTTTT.

The table lists this clonotype with many counts. J is TRBJ2-3 and V is TRBV7-3; 9 nucleotides match TRBD2. V was pared by 3 bases and J by 2 bases, with 9 bases of the junction left unmatched. The CDR3 is 17 residues long. CDR1 and CDR2 from the germline V gene are SGHTA and FQGTGA. The CDR3 bases are TGTGCCAGCAGCTTGGGCGGGAGGGGAACGACCACAGATACGCAGTATTTT. It specifies CASSLGGRGTTTDTQYF.

This clonotype was recorded at least ten times. CDR3 in amino acids: CSARPLPGLADTDTQYF. The CDR3 bases are TGCAGTGCTAGACCTCTACCGGGACTAGCGGATACAGATACGCAGTATTTT. J is TRBJ2-3 and V is TRBV20-1; 11 bases are shared with TRBD2. The V and J ends lost 2 bases and 3 bases, in that order; junction bases with no gene match: 10. The V gene's germline CDR1 is DFQATT and CDR2 SNEGSKA (reference sequence). The CDR3 covers 17 residues.

The rearrangement uses TRBV9 and TRBJ2-3; no definite D call. The CDR3 is 15 amino acids. The germline CDR1 and CDR2 sequences are SGDLS and YYNGEE. Trimming pared 0 bases from V and 2 bases from J, leaving 10 bases between. CDR3 sequence: CASSVVASPTDTQYF. CDR3 DNA sequence: TGTGCCAGCAGCGTAGTTGCTTCACCCACAGATACGCAGTATTTT.

This clonotype was counted ten times or more. This chain uses TRBV20-1 with TRBJ1-4; D possibly corresponds to TRBD1 (6 bases). This CDR3 has 17 residues. CDR1 DFQATT and CDR2 SNEGSKA come from the germline V gene (reference sequence). V was shortened by 0 bases and J by 5 bases, with 19 bases between the two germline ends. The CDR3: CSARDPRTTGLNEKLFF. CDR3 nucleotides: TGCAGTGCTAGAGATCCCCGCACGACAGGATTGAATGAAAAACTGTTTTTT.

This clonotype has more than one count but fewer than ten. CDR3 region: CASSLSVPGYEQYF. The CDR3 DNA follows: TGTGCCAGCAGCTTATCGGTGCCTGGCTACGAGCAGTACTTC. The chain employs TRBV7-2 and TRBJ2-7; D is ambiguous. Germline V lookup: CDR1 SGHTA, CDR2 FQGNSA. With 2 bases removed from V and 3 bases from J, the gap between germline ends came to 11 bases. This CDR3 spans 14 amino acids.

On this clonotype: A much larger clone is a single base away; this may be a read error. The V gene is TRBV5-1, the J gene TRBJ2-1; 14 bases are shared with TRBD2. From germline, CDR1 is SGHRS and CDR2 YFSETQ. The CDR3 has 17 residues. CDR3 in amino acids: CASSLGLAGGPRNGQFF. CDR3 nucleotide sequence: TGCGCCAGCAGCTTGGGACTAGCGGGAGGGCCGAGGAATGGGCAGTTCTTC.

J is TRBJ2-2 and V is TRBV6-2 or TRBV6-3; 10 bases agree with TRBD1. V trimming: 7 bases; J trimming: 4 bases; junction bases outside the gene matches: 6. Germline CDR1 is MNHEY and CDR2 is SVGEGT. This CDR3 has 15 residues. Here the CDR3 reads CASTRQGAGTGELFF. Written as DNA, the CDR3 is TGTGCCAGCACCAGACAGGGGGCAGGCACCGGGGAGCTGTTTTTT.

This chain connects TRBV30 to TRBJ1-4, with D uncertain. The CDR3 extends over 14 amino acids. Trimming pared 2 bases from V and 1 base from J, leaving 8 bases between. Germline CDR1 GTSNPN, CDR2 SVGIG (reference sequence). As DNA, the CDR3 is TGTGCCTGGAGTTTCTGGATAACTAATGAAAAACTGTTTTTT. Amino acid sequence: CAWSFWITNEKLFF.